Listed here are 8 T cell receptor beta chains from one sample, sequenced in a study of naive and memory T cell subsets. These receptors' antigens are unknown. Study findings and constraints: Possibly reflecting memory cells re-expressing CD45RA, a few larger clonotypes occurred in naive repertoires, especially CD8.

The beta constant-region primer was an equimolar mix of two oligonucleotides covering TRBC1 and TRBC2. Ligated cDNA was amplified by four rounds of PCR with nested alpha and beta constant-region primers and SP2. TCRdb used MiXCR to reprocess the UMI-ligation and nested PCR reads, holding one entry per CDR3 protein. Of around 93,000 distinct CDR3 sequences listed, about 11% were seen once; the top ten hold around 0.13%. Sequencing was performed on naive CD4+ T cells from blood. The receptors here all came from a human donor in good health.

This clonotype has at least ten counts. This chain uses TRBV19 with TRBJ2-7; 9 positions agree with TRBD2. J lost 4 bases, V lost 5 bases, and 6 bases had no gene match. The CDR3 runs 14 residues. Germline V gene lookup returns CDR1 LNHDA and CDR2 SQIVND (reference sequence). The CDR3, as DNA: TGTGCCAGTAGTTCCGGGACTAGCCCTTACGAGCAGTACTTC. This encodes CASSSGTSPYEQYF.

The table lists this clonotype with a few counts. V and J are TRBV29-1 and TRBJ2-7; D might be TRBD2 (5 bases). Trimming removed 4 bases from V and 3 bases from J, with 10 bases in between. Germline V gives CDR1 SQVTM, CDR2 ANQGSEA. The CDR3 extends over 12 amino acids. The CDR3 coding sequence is TGCAGCGTTGTTGGGAGCCACTACGAGCAGTACTTC. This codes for CSVVGSHYEQYF.

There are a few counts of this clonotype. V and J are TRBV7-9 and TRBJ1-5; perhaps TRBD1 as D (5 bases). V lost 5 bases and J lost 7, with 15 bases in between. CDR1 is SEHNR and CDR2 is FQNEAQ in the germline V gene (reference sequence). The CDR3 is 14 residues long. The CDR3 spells CASSQWGAAQPQHF. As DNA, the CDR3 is TGTGCCAGCAGCCAATGGGGCGCTGCGCAGCCCCAGCATTTT.

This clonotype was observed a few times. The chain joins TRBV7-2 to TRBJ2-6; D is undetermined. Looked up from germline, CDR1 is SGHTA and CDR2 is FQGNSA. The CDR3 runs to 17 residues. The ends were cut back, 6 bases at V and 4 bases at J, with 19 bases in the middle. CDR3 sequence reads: CASSKEPRATGANVLTF. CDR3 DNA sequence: TGTGCCAGCAGTAAAGAACCCCGGGCCACGGGGGCCAACGTCCTGACTTTC.

The CDR3 sequence: CASSTTGTGDTDTQYF. The CDR3, as DNA: TGTGCCAGCAGCACTACCGGGACAGGGGACACAGATACGCAGTATTTT. J is TRBJ2-3 and V is TRBV13, with 10 bases fitting TRBD1. In germline, CDR1 is PRHDT, CDR2 FYEKMQ (reference sequence). V dropped 5 bases and J dropped 2; count of bases not matched to a gene: 7. This CDR3 has 16 amino acids.

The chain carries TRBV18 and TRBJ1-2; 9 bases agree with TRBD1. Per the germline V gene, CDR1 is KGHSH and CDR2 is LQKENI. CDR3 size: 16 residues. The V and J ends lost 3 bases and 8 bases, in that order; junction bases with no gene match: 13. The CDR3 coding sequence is TGTGCCAGCTCACCGGGACAGGGAGAACTCAGATGGGGCTACACCTTC. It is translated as CASSPGQGELRWGYTF.

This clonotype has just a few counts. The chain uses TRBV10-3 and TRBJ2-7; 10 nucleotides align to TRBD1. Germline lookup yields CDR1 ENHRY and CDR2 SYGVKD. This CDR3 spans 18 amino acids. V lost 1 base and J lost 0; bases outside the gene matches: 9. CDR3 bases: TGTGCCATCAGTGAGTTGGGACAGGGGTCCCCCAGCTCCTACGAGCAGTACTTC. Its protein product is CAISELGQGSPSSYEQYF.

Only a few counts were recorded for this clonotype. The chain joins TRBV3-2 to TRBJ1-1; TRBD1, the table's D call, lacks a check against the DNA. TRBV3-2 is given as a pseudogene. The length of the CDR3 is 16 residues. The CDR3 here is CASSQMGTGENTEAFF. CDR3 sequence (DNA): TGTGCCAGCAGCCAAATGGGGACAGGGGAGAACACTGAAGCTTTCTTT.